This T cell receptor (beta chain) was obtained from a study of T cells in Graves' hyperthyroidism and ophthalmopathy. The overall study: Peripheral blood was collected at initial diagnosis, before any treatment.

Study results and caveats: From stable hyperthyroidism, ophthalmopathy was separated by a 13 V-J model.

TCR beta CDR3 regions were amplified from RNA transcripts. Initially, a first-round RT-PCR of the TCR CDR3 employed the HTBI primer set. TCRdb itself ran the multiplex PCR reads through MiXCR, one entry per CDR3 protein. The sample lists more than 350,000 distinct CDR3 sequences; about a sixth were seen once. Per the germline V gene, CDR1 is MGHRA and CDR2 is YSYEKL. The ends lost 2 bases at V and 0 bases at J; junction bases unmatched: 8. CDR3 size: 18 residues. On this clonotype itself: What it binds is not known.

Initially, at the first diagnosis of hyperthyroidism and before any ophthalmopathy symptoms, blood was sampled. The sequencing input was blood. The receptor was derived from a woman in her thirties with Graves' hyperthyroidism that later progressed to Graves' ophthalmopathy. This chain links TRBV4-1 with TRBJ2-1, with 9 positions matching TRBD1. The CDR3 DNA reads TGCGCCAGCAGCCAACTACAGGGGGCCCAAGGCTCCTACAATGAGCAGTTCTTC. Encoded protein: CASSQLQGAQGSYNEQFF.